Listed here is a single T cell receptor beta chain. These data belong to a study of blood T cell repertoires in COVID-19. Germline lookup yields CDR1 LNHDA and CDR2 SQIVND (reference sequence). Trimming removed 5 bases from V and 0 bases from J; junction bases left unmatched: 11. The CDR3 has 19 amino acids. Using immunoSEQ multiplex PCR, the repertoire was profiled, and TCRdb retains in-frame clones only, with some absent. The sample includes about 300,000 clones, around 85% of them seen just once. The specimen sequenced was peripheral blood. This chain uses TRBV19 with TRBJ2-7, with 15 bases matching TRBD2. The clonotype comes from a human donor with COVID-19, enrolled during active disease. The donor label of this sample is uncertain. This CDR3 is CASSLGLAGGGASSYEQYF. CDR3 DNA sequence: TGTGCCAGTAGTTTGGGACTAGCGGGAGGAGGTGCGAGCTCCTACGAGCAGTACTTC.